These 27 T cell receptor beta chains came from one sample sequenced in a study of early T cells in non-severe SARS-CoV-2 infection. TCRdb passed the 5' RACE reads through MiXCR, listing each CDR3 protein once. This sample carries tens of thousands of distinct CDR3 sequences, approximately 12% of them seen once, and the ten largest clones take less than 4.5%. The sequenced sample was whole blood. The receptors shown here come from an adult who was a healthcare worker with PCR-confirmed SARS-CoV-2 infection or an uninfected control (not recorded which).

This clonotype was found many times. The gene calls are TRBV7-9 and TRBJ2-7, with 7 bases fitting TRBD1. This CDR3 has 14 amino acids. The V segment lost 5 bases and the J segment 2 bases; nucleotides outside the gene matches: 6. Germline CDR1 is SEHNR and CDR2 is FQNEAQ (reference sequence). The CDR3 DNA sequence: TGTGCCAGCAGCCACCGGGACAGAACCTACGAGCAGTACTTC. Translating gives CASSHRDRTYEQYF.

A word on this clonotype: A read error may be the cause here, since a much bigger clone is one base away. The rearrangement uses TRBV6-4 and TRBJ2-1; 9 bases are a match to TRBD2. There are 15 residues in the CDR3. Per germline, CDR1 MRHNA and CDR2 SNTAGT. J was trimmed by 2 bases and V by 8 bases; bases with no gene match: 7. This CDR3 is CASSAAGGTYNEQFF. The CDR3, as DNA: TGTGCCAGCTCTGCCGCGGGGGGGACCTACAATGAGCAGTTCTTC.

DNA for the CDR3: TGTGCCACCCACGGGCTGGAAAACGAGCAGTACTTC. Amino acid sequence: CATHGLENEQYF. The chain is built from TRBV6-5 and TRBJ2-7; D uncertain. Germline V gene sequence: CDR1 MNHEY, CDR2 SVGAGI. This CDR3 contains 12 residues. Trimming left V 10 bases short and J 5 bases short, with 15 bases between.

This clonotype was counted between two and nine times. The rearrangement joins TRBV5-1 to TRBJ2-3; unclear D gene. CDR3 length equals 16 residues. Germline V gene lookup returns CDR1 SGHRS and CDR2 YFSETQ. Between the trimmed V and J ends, which lost 4 bases and 2 bases, there was a span of 17 bases. The CDR3 DNA follows: TGCGCCAGCAGCCGGCGCGTTGGTCGTGACACAGATACGCAGTATTTT. Its protein product is CASSRRVGRDTDTQYF.

Ten or more counts support this clonotype. The chain combines TRBV5-5 with TRBJ1-1, with D tentatively TRBD1 (5 bases). Germline-derived CDR1 and CDR2 are SGHKS and YYEKEE (reference sequence). With 1 base removed from V and 6 bases from J, the gap between germline ends came to 13 bases. The CDR3 covers 14 residues. The CDR3 nucleotides are TGTGCCAGCAGCTTGACTGGGGGGGTATCTGAAGCTTTCTTT. Translating gives CASSLTGGVSEAFF.

This clonotype was seen a handful of times. The rearrangement links TRBV20-1 to TRBJ2-5; the D gene is possibly TRBD2 (6 bases). This CDR3 region has 15 residues. The V end lost 3 bases, the J end lost 4 bases, and 18 bases lay between the germline ends. Germline V gene sequence: CDR1 DFQATT, CDR2 SNEGSKA (reference sequence). The chain's CDR3 is CSASGSEVKSETQYF. In DNA form, the CDR3 reads TGCAGTGCTAGCGGGAGTGAGGTTAAATCAGAGACCCAGTACTTC.

In DNA form, the CDR3 reads TGTGCCAGCAGCGTCGGACATACAGGGACAGGGGGAAACACCATATATTTT. Translation gives CASSVGHTGTGGNTIYF. The chain recombines TRBV9 with TRBJ1-3, with 9 nucleotides matching TRBD1. Trimming took 2 bases from V and 4 from J; bases not matched to a gene: 10. The germline CDR1 and CDR2 sequences are SGDLS and YYNGEE. The CDR3 has 17 residues.

This rearrangement joins TRBV9 to TRBJ2-1; 8 bases are shared with TRBD2. The V gene end was trimmed by 0 bases and the J gene end by 8 bases; junction bases not matched to a gene: 13. The germline CDR1 and CDR2 sequences are SGDLS and YYNGEE. The CDR3 spans 17 residues. The CDR3 DNA reads TGTGCCAGCAGCGTAGCCTCCGGGACTAGTGACCCCCATGAGCAGTTCTTC. It encodes CASSVASGTSDPHEQFF.

The chain carries TRBV30 and TRBJ1-2; D perhaps matches TRBD1 (6 bases). There are 12 residues in the CDR3. V gave up 4 bases and J gave up 8 bases, with 14 bases separating them. Germline CDR1 and CDR2: GTSNPN and SVGIG (reference sequence). Here the CDR3 DNA reads TGTGCCTGGACCCTCGGGGGCGGCGGCTACACCTTC. It encodes CAWTLGGGGYTF.

The chain is built from TRBV2 and TRBJ2-7; 8 nucleotides align to TRBD1. The CDR3 runs 14 residues. Germline CDR1 and CDR2: SNHLY and FYNNEI. The junction had 9 bases not matched to a gene; V was cut back by 6 bases and J by 5 bases. CDR3 in amino acids: CASRTDQGADEQYF. CDR3 in DNA: TGTGCCAGCAGAACGGACCAGGGGGCGGACGAGCAGTACTTC. The full variable domain, completed using reference TRBV2 and TRBJ2-7, is EPEVTQTPSHQVTQMGQEVILRCVPISNHLYFYWYRQILGQKVEFLVSFYNNEISEKSEIFDDQFSVERPDGSNFTLKIRSTKLEDSAMYFCASRTDQGADEQYFGPGTRLTVT.

This clonotype was seen only a few times. V usage is TRBV4-3 and J usage is TRBJ2-5, with 7 bases aligning to TRBD2. Looked up from germline, CDR1 is LGHNA and CDR2 is YSLEER. Trimming cost V 1 base and J 2 bases; bases outside gene matches: 7. The CDR3 sequence is 16 residues long. The CDR3 loop reads CASSQGLRGSQETQYF. The CDR3 DNA follows: TGCGCCAGCAGCCAAGGTTTGCGGGGGAGTCAAGAGACCCAGTACTTC.

This clonotype was picked up many times. The V gene is TRBV3-1, the J gene TRBJ2-3; D not resolved. V lost 0 bases, J lost 8 bases, and 6 bases lay in between. Germline V gene data show CDR1 as LGHDT and CDR2 as YNNKEL (reference sequence). This CDR3 has 12 amino acids. In DNA, the CDR3 is TGTGCCAGCAGCCAAGATACTGCTACGCAGTATTTT. This gives the protein CASSQDTATQYF.

Regarding this clonotype: A much larger clone differs from this one at a single base, so this may be a read error. The chain uses TRBV7-9 and TRBJ2-5, with 8 bases lining up with TRBD1. Per germline, CDR1 SEHNR and CDR2 FQNEAQ (reference sequence). The V and J ends lost 3 bases and 4 bases, in that order; junction bases with no gene match: 4. The CDR3 spans 14 residues. The CDR3 DNA reads TGTGCCAGCAGCTTGGTCAGGGGGCGAGAGACCCAGTACTTC. Its protein product is CASSLVRGRETQYF.

The chain links TRBV6-5 to TRBJ2-5; unclear D gene. Per germline, CDR1 MNHEY and CDR2 SVGAGI. Deletions cut 5 bases from V and 2 bases from J, with 12 bases between. This CDR3 comprises 14 residues. Written as DNA, the CDR3 is TGTGCCAGCAGTCTCCGACTCAAGCAAGAGACCCAGTACTTC. Translating gives CASSLRLKQETQYF.

This clonotype has just a few counts. The chain is built from TRBV5-5 and TRBJ1-4, with 7 bases identical to TRBD1. V was clipped by 0 bases and J by 8 bases; unmatched bases: 7. Germline-derived CDR1 and CDR2 are SGHKS and YYEKEE (reference sequence). The CDR3 runs 15 residues. Written as DNA, the CDR3 is TGTGCCAGCAGCTTGGGACCTACAGGGGCGGAAAAACTGTTTTTT. Its translation is CASSLGPTGAEKLFF.

This clonotype was detected only a few times. The chain combines TRBV14 with TRBJ1-4; perhaps TRBD1 as D (6 bases). The CDR3 loop spans 13 amino acids. The V and J ends lost 3 bases and 7 bases respectively, with 9 bases between them. Germline lookup yields CDR1 SGHDN and CDR2 FVKESK. Written as DNA, the CDR3 is TGTGCCAGCAGCCAGGGGGCGGTTGAAAAACTGTTTTTT. This codes for CASSQGAVEKLFF.

Only a few counts were recorded for this clonotype. This rearrangement joins TRBV7-2 to TRBJ2-7; TRBD1 matches at 8 bases. The V segment lost 4 bases and the J segment 5 bases; nucleotides outside the gene matches: 7. This CDR3 has 14 amino acids. In germline, CDR1 is SGHTA, CDR2 FQGNSA. This CDR3 reads CASSSDRESHEQYF. In DNA, the CDR3 is TGTGCCAGCAGCTCGGACAGGGAATCTCACGAGCAGTACTTC.

This sequence joins TRBV5-1 and TRBJ2-7; TRBD2 matches 9 bases. There are 15 residues in the CDR3. The J segment lost 0 bases and the V segment lost 3 bases, leaving 4 bases of the junction unmatched. Looked up from germline, CDR1 is SGHRS and CDR2 is YFSETQ. CDR3 DNA sequence: TGCGCCAGCAGCTGGGAGACTAGCGGCTCCTACGAGCAGTACTTC. Amino acid sequence: CASSWETSGSYEQYF. Full variable domain (rest looked up from reference TRBV5-1 and TRBJ2-7): KAGVTQTPRYLIKTRGQQVTLSCSPISGHRSVSWYQQTPGQGLQFLFEYFSETQRNKGNFPGRFSGRQFSNSRSEMNVSTLELGDSALYLCASSWETSGSYEQYFGPGTRLTVT.

V gene TRBV27 combines with J gene TRBJ1-5; perhaps TRBD1 as D (6 bases). V gave up 5 bases and J gave up 4 bases, with 12 bases separating them. Germline V gene lookup returns CDR1 MNHEY and CDR2 SMNVEV (reference sequence). This CDR3 contains 14 residues. Written as DNA, the CDR3 is TGTGCCAGCAGTCTAGGACAGTCAAATCAGCCCCAGCATTTT. Translation: CASSLGQSNQPQHF.

With regard to this clonotype: This may stem from a read error, because a much larger clone lies one nucleotide away. The chain links TRBV7-9 to TRBJ2-7, with 7 bases identical to TRBD1. CDR1 and CDR2 from the germline V gene are SEHNR and FQNEAQ (reference sequence). CDR3 length: 15 amino acids. With V trimmed by 5 bases and J by 1 base, 8 bases remained unmatched. CDR3 loop: CASSPPLGQSYEQYF. For the CDR3, the DNA is TGTGCCAGCAGCCCCCCGCTGGGACAGTCCTACGAGCAGTACTTC.

The chain links TRBV29-1 to TRBJ2-7, with D maybe TRBD2 (5 bases). The germline V and J ends were trimmed by 4 bases and 7 bases, with 14 bases remaining between them. CDR1 and CDR2 (germline): SQVTM, ANQGSEA. The CDR3 runs to 12 residues. The CDR3 loop reads CSVVVIGGEQYF. CDR3 coding DNA: TGCAGCGTTGTGGTTATAGGAGGTGAGCAGTACTTC.

This clonotype was observed a handful of times. The chain joins TRBV7-2 to TRBJ1-5; D gene uncertain. Germline CDR1 reads SGHTA; CDR2 reads FQGNSA. This CDR3 spans 13 amino acids. Trimming cost V 4 bases and J 5 bases, with 9 bases left between them. This CDR3 reads CASSSLFDQPQHF. The CDR3, as DNA: TGTGCCAGCAGCTCCCTATTCGATCAGCCCCAGCATTTT. Combining the CDR3 with reference TRBV7-2 and TRBJ1-5 gives the whole variable domain GAGVSQSPSNKVTEKGKDVELRCDPISGHTALYWYRQSLGQGLEFLIYFQGNSAPDKSGLPSDRFSAERTGGSVSTLTIQRTQQEDSAVYLCASSSLFDQPQHFGDGTRLSIL.

This clonotype was found many times. This chain uses TRBV5-1 with TRBJ2-1; 9 bases align to TRBD2. Germline V gene lookup returns CDR1 SGHRS and CDR2 YFSETQ. V was pared by 4 bases and J by 5 bases, with 10 bases of the junction left unmatched. This CDR3 contains 16 residues. Here the CDR3 DNA reads TGCGCCAGCAGCCATAGCGGGAGAACTCCGAACAATGAGCAGTTCTTC. This gives the protein CASSHSGRTPNNEQFF. The whole variable domain, filled in from reference TRBV5-1 and TRBJ2-1, reads KAGVTQTPRYLIKTRGQQVTLSCSPISGHRSVSWYQQTPGQGLQFLFEYFSETQRNKGNFPGRFSGRQFSNSRSEMNVSTLELGDSALYLCASSHSGRTPNNEQFFGPGTRLTVL.

A few counts support this clonotype. This rearrangement joins TRBV6-1 to TRBJ2-4, with D perhaps matching TRBD2 (5 bases). V was clipped by 6 bases and J by 10 bases, with 16 bases between them. The germline gives CDR1 MNHNS, CDR2 SASEGT. The CDR3 has 13 amino acids. CDR3 loop: CASSAGERRIQYF. The CDR3 nucleotides read TGTGCCAGCAGCGCCGGGGAACGAAGGATTCAGTACTTC.

For the CDR3, the DNA is TGCAGCGTTGTAACGCCGTTCACTGAAGCTTTCTTT. Encoded protein: CSVVTPFTEAFF. V is TRBV29-1 and J is TRBJ1-1; D unresolved. In germline, CDR1 is SQVTM, CDR2 ANQGSEA. Trimming left V 4 bases short and J 4 bases short, with 10 bases between. CDR3 length: 12 amino acids.

The V call is TRBV5-6, the J call TRBJ2-1; the D gene is possibly TRBD2 (5 bases). Per the germline V gene, CDR1 is SGHDT and CDR2 is YYEEEE. Between the trimmed V and J ends, which lost 4 bases and 7 bases, there was a span of 15 bases. CDR3 length equals 14 residues. CDR3: CASSLLGAVNEQFF. The CDR3 DNA sequence: TGTGCCAGCAGCCTTTTGGGAGCAGTGAATGAGCAGTTCTTC.

There are many counts of this clonotype. V gene TRBV7-6 combines with J gene TRBJ2-1; TRBD2 matches 9 bases. The CDR3 consists of 15 residues. V shed 1 base, J shed 6 bases, and the junction held 4 bases outside the gene matches. The germline V gene has CDR1 SGHVS and CDR2 FNYEAQ. CDR3 loop: CASSLGGGALNEQFF. The DNA for the CDR3 is TGTGCCAGCAGCTTAGGCGGGGGGGCGCTCAATGAGCAGTTCTTC.